This T cell receptor (beta chain) was observed in a study of spatial heterogeneity in lung cancer. Trimming removed 6 bases from V and 11 bases from J; junction bases left unmatched: 14. CDR3 length equals 15 residues. Germline loops: CDR1 MNHEY, CDR2 SVGEGT. From the 5' RACE reads, TCRdb called clonotypes with MiXCR, one entry per CDR3 protein. Of around 1,800 distinct CDR3 sequences listed, roughly a sixth are singletons. This sample's time point: sample taken at primary tumor resection. Tumor, nontumor lung or frozen PBMC supplied whole RNA that was sequenced unsorted. Sequencing was performed on PBMCs, taken at surgery. The clonotype was recovered from a male donor with early-stage non-small cell lung cancer. This chain links TRBV6-2 or TRBV6-3 with TRBJ2-2; 8 nucleotides align to TRBD2. In nucleotides, the CDR3 is TGTGCCAGCAGCTCGTATAATAGCGGGACTGGCGAGCTGTTTTTT. Translation: CASSSYNSGTGELFF.